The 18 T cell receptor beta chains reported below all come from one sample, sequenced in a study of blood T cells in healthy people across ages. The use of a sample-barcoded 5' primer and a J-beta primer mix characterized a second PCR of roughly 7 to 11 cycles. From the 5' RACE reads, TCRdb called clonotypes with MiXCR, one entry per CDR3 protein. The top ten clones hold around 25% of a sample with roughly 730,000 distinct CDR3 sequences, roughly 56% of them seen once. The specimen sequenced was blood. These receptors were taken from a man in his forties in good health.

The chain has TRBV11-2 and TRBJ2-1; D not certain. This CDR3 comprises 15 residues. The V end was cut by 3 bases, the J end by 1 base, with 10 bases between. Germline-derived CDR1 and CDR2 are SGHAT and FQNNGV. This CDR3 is CASSLGLRSYNEQFF. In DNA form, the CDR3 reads TGTGCCAGCAGCTTGGGGTTACGGTCCTACAATGAGCAGTTCTTC.

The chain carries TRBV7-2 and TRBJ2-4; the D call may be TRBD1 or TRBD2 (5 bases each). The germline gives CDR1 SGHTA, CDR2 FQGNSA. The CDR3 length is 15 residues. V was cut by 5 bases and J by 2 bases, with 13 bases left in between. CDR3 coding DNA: TGTGCCAGCAGCCGGGCTGGGGGAACCAAAAACATTCAGTACTTC. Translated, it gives CASSRAGGTKNIQYF.

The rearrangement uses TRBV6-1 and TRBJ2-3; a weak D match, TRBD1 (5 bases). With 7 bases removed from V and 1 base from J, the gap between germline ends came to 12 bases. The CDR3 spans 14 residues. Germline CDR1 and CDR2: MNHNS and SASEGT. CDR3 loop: CASKGQVRTDTQYF. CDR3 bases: TGTGCCAGCAAGGGGCAGGTTCGCACAGATACGCAGTATTTT.

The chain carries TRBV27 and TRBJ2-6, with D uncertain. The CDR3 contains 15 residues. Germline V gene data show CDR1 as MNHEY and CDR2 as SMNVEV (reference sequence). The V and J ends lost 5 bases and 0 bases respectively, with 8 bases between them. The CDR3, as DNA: TGTGCCAGCAGTCCCCCAGCCTCTGGGGCCAACGTCCTGACTTTC. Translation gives CASSPPASGANVLTF.

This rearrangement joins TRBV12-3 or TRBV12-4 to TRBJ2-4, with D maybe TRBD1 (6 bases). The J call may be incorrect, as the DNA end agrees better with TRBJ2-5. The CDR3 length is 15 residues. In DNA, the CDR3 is TGTGCCAGCAGTTTAGCGGGGGCTACCAAAGAGACCCAGTACTTC. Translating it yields CASSLAGATKETQYF.

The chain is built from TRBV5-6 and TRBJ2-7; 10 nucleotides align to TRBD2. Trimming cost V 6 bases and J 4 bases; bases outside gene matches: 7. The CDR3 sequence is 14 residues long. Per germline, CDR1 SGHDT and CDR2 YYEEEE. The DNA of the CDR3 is TGTGCCAGCATACTAAGCGGGAGGGTGTACGAGCAGTACTTC. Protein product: CASILSGRVYEQYF.

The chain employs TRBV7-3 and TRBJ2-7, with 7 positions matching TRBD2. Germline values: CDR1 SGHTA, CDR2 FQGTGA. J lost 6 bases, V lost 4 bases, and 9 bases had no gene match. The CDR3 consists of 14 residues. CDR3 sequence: CASSSGLVVTEQYF. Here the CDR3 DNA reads TGTGCCAGCAGCTCCGGACTAGTGGTGACCGAGCAGTACTTC.

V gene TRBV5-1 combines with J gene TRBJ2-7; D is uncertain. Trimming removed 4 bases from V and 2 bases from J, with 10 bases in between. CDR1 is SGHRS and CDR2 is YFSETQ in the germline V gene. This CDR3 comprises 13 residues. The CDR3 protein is CASSDEATYEQYF. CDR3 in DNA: TGCGCCAGCAGCGATGAAGCCACCTACGAGCAGTACTTC.

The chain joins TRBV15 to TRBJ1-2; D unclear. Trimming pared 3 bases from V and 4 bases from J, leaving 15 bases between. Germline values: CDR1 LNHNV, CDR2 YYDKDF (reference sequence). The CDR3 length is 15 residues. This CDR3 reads CATSRDRTDTYGYTF. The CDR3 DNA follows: TGTGCCACCAGCAGGGACCGGACGGATACCTATGGCTACACCTTC.

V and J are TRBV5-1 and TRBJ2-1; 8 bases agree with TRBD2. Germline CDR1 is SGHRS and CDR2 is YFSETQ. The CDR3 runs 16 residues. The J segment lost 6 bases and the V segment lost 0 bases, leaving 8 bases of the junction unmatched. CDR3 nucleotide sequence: TGCGCCAGCAGCTTGGCAATGGCGGGAGGTGGCAATGAGCAGTTCTTC. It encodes CASSLAMAGGGNEQFF. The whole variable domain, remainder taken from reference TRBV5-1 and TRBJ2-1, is KAGVTQTPRYLIKTRGQQVTLSCSPISGHRSVSWYQQTPGQGLQFLFEYFSETQRNKGNFPGRFSGRQFSNSRSEMNVSTLELGDSALYLCASSLAMAGGGNEQFFGPGTRLTVL.

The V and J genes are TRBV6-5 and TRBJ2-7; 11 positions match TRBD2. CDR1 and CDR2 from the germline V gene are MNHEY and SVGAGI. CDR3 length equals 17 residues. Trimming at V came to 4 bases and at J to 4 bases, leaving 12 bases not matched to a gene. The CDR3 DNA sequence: TGTGCCAGCAGTTCCCGGACGAGGGCTAGCGGGAGGTACGAGCAGTACTTC. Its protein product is CASSSRTRASGRYEQYF.

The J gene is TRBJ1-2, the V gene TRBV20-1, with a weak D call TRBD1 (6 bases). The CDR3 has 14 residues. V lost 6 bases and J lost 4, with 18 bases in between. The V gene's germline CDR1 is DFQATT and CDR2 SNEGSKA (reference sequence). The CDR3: CSAHNRDSGYGYTF. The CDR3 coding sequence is TGCAGTGCCCACAACAGGGATTCGGGCTATGGCTACACCTTC.

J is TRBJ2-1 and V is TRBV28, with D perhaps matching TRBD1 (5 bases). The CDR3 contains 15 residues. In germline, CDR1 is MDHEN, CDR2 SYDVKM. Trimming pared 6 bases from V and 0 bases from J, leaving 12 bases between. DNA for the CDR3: TGTGCCAGCAGGCTCCAGGGAAACTCCTACAATGAGCAGTTCTTC. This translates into CASRLQGNSYNEQFF.

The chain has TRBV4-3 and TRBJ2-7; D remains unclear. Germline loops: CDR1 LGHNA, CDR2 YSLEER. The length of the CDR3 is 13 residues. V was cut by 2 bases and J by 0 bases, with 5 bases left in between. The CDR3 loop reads CASSQWRSYEQYF. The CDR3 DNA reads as TGCGCCAGCAGCCAATGGCGCTCCTACGAGCAGTACTTC.

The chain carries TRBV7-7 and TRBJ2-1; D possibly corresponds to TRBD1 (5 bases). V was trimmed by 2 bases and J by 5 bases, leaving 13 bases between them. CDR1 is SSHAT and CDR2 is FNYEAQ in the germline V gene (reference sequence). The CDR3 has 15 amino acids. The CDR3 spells CASSLRAGNDNEQFF. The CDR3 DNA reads TGTGCCAGCAGCTTAAGAGCAGGGAATGACAATGAGCAGTTCTTC.

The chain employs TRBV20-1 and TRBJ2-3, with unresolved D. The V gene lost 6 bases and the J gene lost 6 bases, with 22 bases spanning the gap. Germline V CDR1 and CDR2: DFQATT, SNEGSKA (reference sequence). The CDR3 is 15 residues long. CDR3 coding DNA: TGCAGTGCAATCACCCCAGCGACTCGGCCGGATACGCAGTATTTT. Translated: CSAITPATRPDTQYF.

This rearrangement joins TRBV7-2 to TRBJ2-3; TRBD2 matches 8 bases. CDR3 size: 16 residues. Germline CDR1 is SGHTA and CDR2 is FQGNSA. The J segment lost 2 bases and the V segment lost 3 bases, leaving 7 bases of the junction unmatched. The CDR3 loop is CASSFLAGRFTDTQYF. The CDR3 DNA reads TGTGCCAGCAGCTTTCTAGCGGGTCGGTTCACAGATACGCAGTATTTT.

The CDR3 region is CASSLVRGSAYF. The DNA of the CDR3 is TGTGCCAGCAGCTTAGTTCGGGGGAGTGCGTACTTC. The chain combines TRBV7-9 with TRBJ2-7; possibly TRBD2 for D (6 bases). V was cut by 1 base and J by 12 bases, with 13 bases left in between. Germline CDR1 and CDR2: SEHNR and FQNEAQ (reference sequence). The CDR3 covers 12 residues.